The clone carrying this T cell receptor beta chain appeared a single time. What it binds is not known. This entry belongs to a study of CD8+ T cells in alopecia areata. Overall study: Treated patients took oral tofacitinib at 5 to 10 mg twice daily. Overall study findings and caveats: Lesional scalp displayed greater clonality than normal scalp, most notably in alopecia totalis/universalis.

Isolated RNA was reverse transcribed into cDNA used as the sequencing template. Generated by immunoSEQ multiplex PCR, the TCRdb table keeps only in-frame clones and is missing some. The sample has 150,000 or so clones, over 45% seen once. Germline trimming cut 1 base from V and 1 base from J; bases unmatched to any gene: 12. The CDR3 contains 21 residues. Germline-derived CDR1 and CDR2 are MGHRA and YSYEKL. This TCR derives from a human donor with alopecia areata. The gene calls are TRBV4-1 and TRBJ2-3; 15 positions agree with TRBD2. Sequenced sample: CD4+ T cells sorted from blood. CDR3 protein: CASSQAGSGLAGGLGTDTQYF. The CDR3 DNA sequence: TGCGCCAGCAGCCAAGCGGGGAGCGGACTAGCGGGAGGGCTAGGCACAGATACGCAGTATTTT.